What follows are 5 T cell receptor beta chains derived from one specimen sequenced in a study of cytotoxic CD8 clonotypes in ibrutinib-treated CLL. Using immunoSEQ multiplex PCR, the repertoire was profiled, and TCRdb retains in-frame clones only, with some absent. The profile shows 200,000 to 250,000 clones, more than 75% of them singletons. The specimen comprised PBMCs, sampled after 12 months of ibrutinib treatment. The receptors stem from a human donor with chronic lymphocytic leukemia.

This clone showed up just a few times. The chain has TRBV10-1 and TRBJ2-3, with D possibly TRBD1 on 6 matching bases. The length of the CDR3 is 15 residues. V dropped 6 bases and J dropped 0 bases, with 13 bases sitting between them. CDR1 is WNHNN and CDR2 is SYGVQD in the germline V gene (reference sequence). The CDR3 coding sequence is TGCGCCAGCAGCAGGACAGTTGAAAGCACAGATACGCAGTATTTT. Translating gives CASSRTVESTDTQYF.

The chain recombines TRBV19 with TRBJ1-2; no clear D gene. V lost 1 base and J 6 bases, leaving 15 bases between the germline ends. CDR1 and CDR2 from the germline V gene are LNHDA and SQIVND (reference sequence). The CDR3 has 15 amino acids. CDR3 DNA: TGTGCCAGTAGTATAGCCCCGGTCCTCCGGCATGGCTACACCTTC. Translation: CASSIAPVLRHGYTF.

This clone was seen more than once but under ten times. In DNA form, the CDR3 reads TGTGCCAGCAGCGCGACTAGACCAGAGACCCAGTACTTC. Encoded protein: CASSATRPETQYF. The chain employs TRBV7-9 and TRBJ2-5, with D possibly being TRBD2 (6 bases). V shed 5 bases and J shed 4 bases, with 11 bases lying between them. Germline V gives CDR1 SEHNR, CDR2 FQNEAQ (reference sequence). The CDR3 has 13 amino acids.

CDR3 coding DNA: TGTGCCAGCAGCCCCCTCTCGGGCCTAGAAGGATCCGGGGAGCTGTTTTTT. This sequence encodes CASSPLSGLEGSGELFF. The chain combines TRBV7-3 with TRBJ2-2; D uncertain. The CDR3 spans 17 residues. CDR1 and CDR2 (germline): SGHTA, FQGTGA. Trimming cost V 5 bases and J 6 bases, with 22 bases left between them.

Of note for this clone: The same CDR3 can be traced to other DNA sequences in this sample. V gene TRBV5-1 combines with J gene TRBJ1-1; no clear D gene. This CDR3 spans 13 amino acids. Trimming shortened V by 0 bases and J by 3 bases, and 6 bases separated the two germline ends. Germline lookup yields CDR1 SGHRS and CDR2 YFSETQ. The CDR3 loop is CASSLGRDTEAFF. The CDR3 DNA sequence: TGCGCCAGCAGCTTGGGGAGAGACACTGAAGCTTTCTTT.